This T cell receptor (beta chain) was found in a study of T-cell reconstitution after alpha-beta-depleted transplantation in children. Findings and caveats of the study: Roughly two months post-transplant, alpha-beta T cells reportedly originated from several hundred graft clones that had expanded. Newly produced T cells mostly accounted for T-cell counts and diversity one year post-transplant.

Library preparation (for TCRbeta) was performed with unique molecular identifiers. TCRdb re-derived calls from the PCR reads in MiXCR, one entry per CDR3 protein. This table has 750,000 to 950,000 distinct CDR3 sequences, less than 20% appearing once. The germline V gene encodes CDR1 MGHDK and CDR2 SYGVNS. This CDR3 contains 13 residues. The ends were cut back, 3 bases at V and 4 bases at J, with 8 bases in the middle. A remark on this clonotype: Its matching antigen is unknown.

V gene TRBV25-1 combines with J gene TRBJ2-3, with D possibly TRBD1 on 5 matching bases. The specimen was PBMCs, mostly from graft donor cells, collected 360 days after TCRalphabeta/CD19-depleted stem cell transplant. The clonotype originates from a male patient younger than 18 who had a stem cell transplant for acute lymphoblastic leukemia, so the T cells may come from the graft donor. The CDR3: CASSDAGPDTQYF. For the CDR3, the DNA is TGTGCCAGCAGTGATGCAGGGCCAGATACGCAGTATTTT.